This T cell receptor beta chain was captured by sequencing in a study of blood T cell repertoires in COVID-19. Assay used: immunoSEQ multiplex PCR; TCRdb lists only in-frame clones, some missing. The sample has 200,000 or so clones; 75% to 90% are singletons. Germline assignment: CDR1 SNHLY and CDR2 FYNNEI. The CDR3 length is 14 residues. V gave up 1 base and J gave up 2 bases, with 9 bases separating them. The study recruited exposed participants who had met a COVID-19 case within 2 weeks before entry. The J gene is TRBJ2-7, the V gene TRBV2; D is unresolved. The TCR comes from a woman in her 30s who had been exposed to COVID-19. The sequenced sample consisted of PBMCs or T cells enriched from blood (not recorded which). CDR3 amino acids: CASSEGRLAYEQYF. The CDR3 DNA follows: TGTGCCAGCAGTGAAGGCAGGTTAGCCTACGAGCAGTACTTC.